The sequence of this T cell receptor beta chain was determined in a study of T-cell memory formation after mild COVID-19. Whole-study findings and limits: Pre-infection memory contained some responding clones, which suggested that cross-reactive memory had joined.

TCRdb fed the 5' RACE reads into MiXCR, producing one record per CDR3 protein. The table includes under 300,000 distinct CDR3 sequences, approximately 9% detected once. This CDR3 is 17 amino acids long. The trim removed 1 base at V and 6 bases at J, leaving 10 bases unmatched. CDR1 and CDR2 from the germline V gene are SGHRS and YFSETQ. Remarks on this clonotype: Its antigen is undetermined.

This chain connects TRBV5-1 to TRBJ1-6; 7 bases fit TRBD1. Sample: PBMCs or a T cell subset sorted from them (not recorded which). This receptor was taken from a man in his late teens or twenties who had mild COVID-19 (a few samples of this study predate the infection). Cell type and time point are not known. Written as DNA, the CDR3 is TGCGCCAGCAGCTTGAGTGGTACGGGACAGACTAATTCACCCCTCCACTTT. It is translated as CASSLSGTGQTNSPLHF.